Presented here are 10 T cell receptor beta chains from one specimen sequenced in a study of blood T cells in healthy people across ages. The second PCR ran about 6 to 11 cycles with a sample-barcoded 5' primer and J-beta primers. TCRdb reanalysed the 5' RACE reads using MiXCR and keeps one entry per CDR3 protein. The sample comprises 1.5 million to 2 million distinct CDR3 sequences, about 28% of which are singletons, and roughly 8.2% rests with the top ten. Sequencing was carried out using blood. These receptors were collected from a woman aged 25-40 years in good health.

The chain has TRBV6-1 and TRBJ2-1, with 10 bases matching TRBD2. This CDR3 contains 15 residues. From germline, CDR1 is MNHNS and CDR2 SASEGT. J lost 7 bases, V lost 7 bases, and 10 bases had no gene match. The DNA for the CDR3 is TGTGCCAGCATCATTAGCGGGGGGATAACAAATGAGCAGTTCTTC. Protein product: CASIISGGITNEQFF.

In its sample, this clonotype was seen a few times. This chain joins TRBV7-9 and TRBJ2-2; perhaps TRBD2 as D (6 bases). Germline assignment: CDR1 SEHNR and CDR2 FQNEAQ (reference sequence). The CDR3 loop spans 14 amino acids. The V and J ends lost 7 bases and 6 bases respectively, with 15 bases between them. The CDR3 is CASTRRGVAGELFF. The CDR3 DNA reads as TGTGCCAGCACACGGCGGGGAGTCGCCGGGGAGCTGTTTTTT.

This chain links TRBV20-1 with TRBJ2-7, with 7 nucleotides matching TRBD1. The CDR3 runs 13 residues. CDR1 and CDR2 from the germline V gene are DFQATT and SNEGSKA (reference sequence). V dropped 5 bases and J dropped 10; count of bases not matched to a gene: 14. The DNA of the CDR3 is TGCAGTGCTGACCGGGACAGAGAAAACGTTCAGTACTTC. Translation gives CSADRDRENVQYF.

About this clonotype itself: A read error may produce the germline difference seen at one junction end. V gene TRBV5-1 combines with J gene TRBJ2-3, with D possibly matching TRBD2 (7 bases). This CDR3 contains 16 residues. Germline assignment: CDR1 SGHRS and CDR2 YFSETQ. CDR3 residues: CAISPDGGSGANTQYF. CDR3 bases: TGCGCCATCAGCCCGGACGGGGGGTCGGGGGCGAATACGCAGTATTTT. The full variable domain, its missing parts supplied by reference TRBV5-1 and TRBJ2-3, is KAGVTQTPRYLIKTRGQQVTLSCSPISGHRSVSWYQQTPGQGLQFLFEYFSETQRNKGNFPGRFSGRQFSNSRSEMNVSTLELGDSALYLCAISPDGGSGANTQYFGPGTRLTVL.

This clonotype has more than one count but fewer than ten. The chain employs TRBV12-3 or TRBV12-4 and TRBJ2-1, with D perhaps matching TRBD2 (6 bases). CDR3 length: 18 amino acids. The V and J ends lost 6 bases and 0 bases respectively, with 21 bases between them. Written as DNA, the CDR3 is TGTGCCAGCAGACCCGAGACTAGAGGCGTGGGCTCCTACAATGAGCAGTTCTTC. Translating gives CASRPETRGVGSYNEQFF.

V gene TRBV20-1 combines with J gene TRBJ2-3; the D gene is possibly TRBD2 (6 bases). Germline V gives CDR1 DFQATT, CDR2 SNEGSKA (reference sequence). This CDR3 is 15 amino acids long. V was pared by 5 bases and J by 6 bases, with 21 bases between. The CDR3 nucleotides read TGCAGTGCTCCCTCAGCGACTAGGACTCGCGATACGCAGTATTTT. Translation gives CSAPSATRTRDTQYF.

This clonotype was observed many times. The rearrangement links TRBV20-1 to TRBJ2-5; no clear D gene. Germline values: CDR1 DFQATT, CDR2 SNEGSKA (reference sequence). Deletions cut 3 bases from V and 7 bases from J, with 21 bases between. The CDR3 is 15 amino acids. The CDR3 DNA sequence: TGCAGTGCTAGGATCGGCCCTCGGCAGGTTCGGACCCAGTACTTC. It translates to CSARIGPRQVRTQYF.

In this sample, this clonotype turned up many times. The chain carries TRBV10-3 and TRBJ2-3; 9 bases are a match to TRBD2. Losses at the gene ends were 3 bases for V and 6 bases for J; bases not matched to a gene: 4. Germline V gives CDR1 ENHRY, CDR2 SYGVKD. This CDR3 region has 14 residues. CDR3 amino acids: CAISDSGSVDTQYF. CDR3 DNA sequence: TGTGCCATCAGTGATAGCGGGAGTGTGGATACGCAGTATTTT.

V gene TRBV18 combines with J gene TRBJ2-4; TRBD1 might be the D (6 bases). Trimming removed 3 bases from V and 0 bases from J, with 21 bases in between. The CDR3 consists of 19 residues. Germline V CDR1 and CDR2: KGHSH, LQKENI. CDR3 in DNA: TGTGCCAGCTCACCTCTTAGGACAGAAACTTTTCTAGCCAAAAACATTCAGTACTTC. Translating gives CASSPLRTETFLAKNIQYF.

This clonotype turned up a few times. The rearrangement uses TRBV6-6 and TRBJ1-2, with 8 nucleotides matching TRBD1. Germline CDR1 is MNHNY and CDR2 is SVGAGI (reference sequence). Germline trimming cut 6 bases from V and 2 bases from J; bases unmatched to any gene: 8. The CDR3 extends over 15 amino acids. The chain's CDR3 is CASRSYRGGNYGYTF. CDR3 coding DNA: TGTGCCAGCAGATCCTACAGGGGGGGGAACTATGGCTACACCTTC.